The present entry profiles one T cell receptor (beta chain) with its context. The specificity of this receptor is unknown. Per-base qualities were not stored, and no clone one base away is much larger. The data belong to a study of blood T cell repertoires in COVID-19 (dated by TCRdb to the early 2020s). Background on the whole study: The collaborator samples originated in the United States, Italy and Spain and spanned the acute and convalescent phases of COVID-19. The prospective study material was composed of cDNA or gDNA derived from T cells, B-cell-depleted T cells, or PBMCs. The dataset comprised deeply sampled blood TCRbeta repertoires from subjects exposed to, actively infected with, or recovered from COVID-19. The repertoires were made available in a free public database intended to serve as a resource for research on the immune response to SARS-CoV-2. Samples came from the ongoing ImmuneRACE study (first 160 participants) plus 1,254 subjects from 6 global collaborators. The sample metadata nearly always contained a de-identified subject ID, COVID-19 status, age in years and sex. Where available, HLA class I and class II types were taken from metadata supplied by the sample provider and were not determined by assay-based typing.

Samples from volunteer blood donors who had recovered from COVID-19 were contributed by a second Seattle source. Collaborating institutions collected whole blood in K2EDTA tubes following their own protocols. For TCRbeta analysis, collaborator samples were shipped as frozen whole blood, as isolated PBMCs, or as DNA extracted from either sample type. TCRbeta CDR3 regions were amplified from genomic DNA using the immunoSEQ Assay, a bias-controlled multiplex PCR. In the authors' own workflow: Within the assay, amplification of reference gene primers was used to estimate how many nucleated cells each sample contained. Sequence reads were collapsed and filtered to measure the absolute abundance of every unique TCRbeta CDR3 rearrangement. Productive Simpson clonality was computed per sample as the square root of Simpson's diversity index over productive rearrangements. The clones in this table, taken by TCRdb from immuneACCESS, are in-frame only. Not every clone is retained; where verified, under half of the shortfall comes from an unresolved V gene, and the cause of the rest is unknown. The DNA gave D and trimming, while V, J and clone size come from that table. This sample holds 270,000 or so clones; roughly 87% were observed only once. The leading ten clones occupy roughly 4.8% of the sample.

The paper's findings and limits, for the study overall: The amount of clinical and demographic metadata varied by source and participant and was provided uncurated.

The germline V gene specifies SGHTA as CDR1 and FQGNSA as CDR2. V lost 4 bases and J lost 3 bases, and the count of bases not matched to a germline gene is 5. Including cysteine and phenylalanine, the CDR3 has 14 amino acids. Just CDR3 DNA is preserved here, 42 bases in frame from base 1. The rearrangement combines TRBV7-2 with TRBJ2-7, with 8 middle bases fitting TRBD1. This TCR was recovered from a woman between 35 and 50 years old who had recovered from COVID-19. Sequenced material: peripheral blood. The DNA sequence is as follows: TGTGCCAGCAGCTCAGGGGGCGGAAGCTACGAGCAGTACTTC. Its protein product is CASSSGGGSYEQYF.